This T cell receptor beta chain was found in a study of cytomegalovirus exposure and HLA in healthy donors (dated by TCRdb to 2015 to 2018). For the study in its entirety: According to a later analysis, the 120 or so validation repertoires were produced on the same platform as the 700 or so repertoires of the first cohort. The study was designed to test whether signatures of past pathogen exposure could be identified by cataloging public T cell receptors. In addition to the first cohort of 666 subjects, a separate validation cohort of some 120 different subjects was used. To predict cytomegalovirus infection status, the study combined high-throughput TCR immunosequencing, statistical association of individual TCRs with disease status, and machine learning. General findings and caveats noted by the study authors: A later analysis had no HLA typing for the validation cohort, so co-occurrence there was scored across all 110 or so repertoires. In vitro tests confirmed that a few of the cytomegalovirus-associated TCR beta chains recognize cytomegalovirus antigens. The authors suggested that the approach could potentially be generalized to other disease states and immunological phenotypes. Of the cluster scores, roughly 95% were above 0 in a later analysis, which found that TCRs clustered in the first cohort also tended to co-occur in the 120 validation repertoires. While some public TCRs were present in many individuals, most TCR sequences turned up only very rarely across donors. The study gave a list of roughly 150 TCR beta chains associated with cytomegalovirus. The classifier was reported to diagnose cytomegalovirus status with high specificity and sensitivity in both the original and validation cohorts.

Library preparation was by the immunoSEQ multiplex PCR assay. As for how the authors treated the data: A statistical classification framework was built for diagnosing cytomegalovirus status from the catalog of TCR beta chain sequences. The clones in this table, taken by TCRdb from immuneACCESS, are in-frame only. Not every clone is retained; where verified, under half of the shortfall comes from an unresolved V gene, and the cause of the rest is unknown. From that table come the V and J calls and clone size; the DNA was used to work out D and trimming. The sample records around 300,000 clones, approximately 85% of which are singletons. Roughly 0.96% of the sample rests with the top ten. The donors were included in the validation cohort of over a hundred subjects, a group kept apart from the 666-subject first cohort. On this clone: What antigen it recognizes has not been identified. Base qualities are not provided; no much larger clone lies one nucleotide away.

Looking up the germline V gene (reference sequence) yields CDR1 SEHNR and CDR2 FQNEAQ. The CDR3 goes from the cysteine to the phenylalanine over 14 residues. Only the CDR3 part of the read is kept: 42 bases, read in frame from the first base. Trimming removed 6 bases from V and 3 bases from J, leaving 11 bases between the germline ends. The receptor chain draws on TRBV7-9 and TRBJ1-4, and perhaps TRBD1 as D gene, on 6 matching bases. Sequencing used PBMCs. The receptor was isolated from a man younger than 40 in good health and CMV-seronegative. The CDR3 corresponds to CASRKTGSNEKLFF. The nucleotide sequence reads TGTGCCAGCAGGAAAACAGGGTCTAATGAAAAACTGTTTTTT.